This T cell receptor (beta chain) was obtained from a study of PD-L1 blockade in urothelial cancer. Study background: The authors examined blood 3 weeks (second dose) and 6 weeks after treatment start.

Study findings and constraints: It was durable-benefit patients whose tumor-associated blood clones expanded more at 3 weeks.

Comments on this clone: Its antigen is as yet unknown.

The table came from immunoSEQ multiplex PCR; TCRdb's copy has only in-frame clones and leaves some out. The repertoire has about 72,000 clones, about 86% of them found once; the top ten carry 15%. Time point of the sample: pretreatment peripheral blood. This CDR3 comprises 13 residues. Germline CDR1 SGHNT, CDR2 YENEEA. The V and J ends lost 5 bases and 6 bases respectively, with 14 bases between them. The sequencing used PBMCs, collected around atezolizumab (anti-PD-L1) treatment. The chain carries TRBV11-3 and TRBJ2-7; D possibly corresponds to TRBD2 (5 bases). The TCR comes from a man aged 60 to 75 with urothelial cancer. CDR3 nucleotide sequence: TGTGCCAGCAGCATCAGAAGCGGTTCCGAGCAGTACTTC. Translation gives CASSIRSGSEQYF.